The rows below give T cell receptor beta chains drawn from one sample of a study of response to subunit inactivated influenza vaccine. TCRdb reanalysed the RT-PCR reads using MiXCR and keeps one entry per CDR3 protein. This sample has 550,000 to 600,000 distinct CDR3 sequences, with 10% to 15% found just once. This specimen consisted of PBMCs from blood, obtained on the day of vaccination. The origin of the receptors is a man between 45 and 60 years old who received an inactivated influenza vaccine. Each CDR3 is given with its conserved first and last residue. Each record gives: J gene, V gene, CDR3 protein.

TRBJ2-5 | TRBV29-1 | CSVVAIESQETQYF
TRBJ2-1 | TRBV18 | CASSPPNKEVRGEQFF
TRBJ2-2 | TRBV4-2 | CASSQEGPSSGRSGELFF
TRBJ2-1 | TRBV4-3 | CASSPNLRPGGGDEQFF
TRBJ2-1 | TRBV3-1 | CASSQISGRAPGGEQFF
TRBJ2-1 | TRBV4-3 | CASSQEIYGGKLNEQFF
TRBJ2-5 | TRBV5-1 | CASSLAGTVSQETQYF
TRBJ2-7 | TRBV29-1 | CSVGNSYEQYF
TRBJ2-1 | TRBV7-3 | CASSLVAGVEEQFF
TRBJ2-2 | TRBV11-2 | CASSPSGTNTGELFF
TRBJ2-7 | TRBV29-1 | CSVEDSDYEQYF
TRBJ1-1 | TRBV20-1 | CSATGVGGGGLNTEAFF
TRBJ2-2 | TRBV9 | CASSVAQGNTGELFF
TRBJ1-1 | TRBV5-6 | CASSPEGSFFEAFF
TRBJ1-1 | TRBV7-2 | CASSLPRPGGNTEAFF
TRBJ2-1 | TRBV5-5 | CASSLVLAGGFGDEQFF
TRBJ2-7 | TRBV20-1 | CSASDRSSSYEQYF
TRBJ2-1 | TRBV24-1 | CATSDSQLAASYNEQFF
TRBJ2-1 | TRBV28 | CASSLAQGLLSSYNEQFF
TRBJ2-5 | TRBV28 | CASRNELAEGPYRTQYF
TRBJ1-2 | TRBV3-1 | CASSPRSGIYGYTF
TRBJ1-2 | TRBV7-2 | CASSHDRGVFYGYTF
TRBJ2-7 | TRBV28 | CASTTLRPSGEQYF
TRBJ1-5 | TRBV12-3/TRBV12-4 | CASSTSGNQPQHF
TRBJ2-3 | TRBV5-1 | CASSPLLPGLAGGSTDTQYF
TRBJ1-3 | TRBV3-1 | CASSQAGVSGNTIYF
TRBJ2-5 | TRBV5-8 | CASRRDIPTIETQYF
TRBJ2-3 | TRBV7-8 | CASSPSGQTDTQYF
TRBJ1-6 | TRBV12-3/TRBV12-4 | CASSQTGMAYNSPLHF
TRBJ2-1 | TRBV27 | CASSSGLAGGQRAGEQFF
TRBJ2-1 | TRBV27 | CASSLSSGEDEQFF
TRBJ2-1 | TRBV24-1 | CATSDPPGQANNEQFF
TRBJ1-1 | TRBV11-1 | CASRPGRGESEAFF
TRBJ2-3 | TRBV24-1 | CATSLGREGRTDTQYF
TRBJ2-3 | TRBV20-1 | CSARDWLGADTQYF
TRBJ2-3 | TRBV2 | CASSEAPIDTQYF
TRBJ1-5 | TRBV28 | CASSLRISNQPQHF
TRBJ1-6 | TRBV9 | CASSVGQVDNSPLHF
TRBJ2-7 | TRBV5-6 | CASSLRLAGSAYEQYF
TRBJ2-7 | TRBV2 | CASSEALSTAYEQYF
TRBJ2-3 | TRBV18 | CASSPGSPGTDTQYF